Shown below are 3 T cell receptor beta chains from a single sample sequenced in a study of blood T cell repertoires in COVID-19. The data were produced by immunoSEQ multiplex PCR, yet TCRdb's version contains in-frame clones alone and is incomplete. The sample records hundreds of thousands of clones, about nine tenths being singletons. Sequenced material: peripheral blood. These receptors came from a woman between 65 and 79 years old with COVID-19, enrolled during active disease.

This clone showed up just a few times. This chain connects TRBV7-2 to TRBJ1-3; the match to TRBD1 covers 7 bases. V lost 1 base, J lost 0 bases, and 3 bases stayed unmatched. Germline CDR1 is SGHTA and CDR2 is FQGNSA. This CDR3 spans 16 amino acids. The CDR3 nucleotides read TGTGCCAGCAGCTTAGAGGGGACAGTCTCTGGAAACACCATATATTTT. Its protein is CASSLEGTVSGNTIYF.

CDR3 DNA: TGTGCCAGTAGTCCCACGGACAGGGTGTATGGCTACACCTTC. This encodes CASSPTDRVYGYTF. This rearrangement joins TRBV19 to TRBJ1-2; 8 bases match TRBD1. CDR1 is LNHDA and CDR2 is SQIVND in the germline V gene (reference sequence). V lost 5 bases and J lost 5; bases outside the gene matches: 7. The CDR3 runs to 14 residues.

The chain uses TRBV2 and TRBJ1-4; 10 bases are shared with TRBD1. V lost 8 bases, J lost 8 bases, and 2 bases stayed unmatched. The CDR3 is 12 residues long. Looked up from germline, CDR1 is SNHLY and CDR2 is FYNNEI. CDR3 sequence reads: CASGGQGEKLFF. The CDR3, as DNA: TGTGCCAGCGGGGGACAGGGGGAAAAACTGTTTTTT.